This T cell receptor beta chain was recorded in a study of cytomegalovirus exposure and HLA in healthy donors listed by TCRdb under 2017. In terms of the full investigation: According to an earlier analysis of 587 of the donors, 150 million to 200 million T cells yielded 117 million unique TCR beta sequences and 276 Gb of sequence data. Class I and class II HLA loci were covered by the typing at four-digit resolution. The study profiled the T cell repertoires of hundreds of subjects by immunosequencing and related them to cytomegalovirus serostatus. The number of donors typed differed by locus, with roughly 629-640 for A, B, C, DRB1 and DQB1, 522 for DQA1, some 570 for DPA1, and around 460 for DPB1. Of the 300 to 500 genotyped donors, roughly 76% were placed in the genetic ancestry cluster associated with self-reported Caucasian donors. Rather than drawing on any new phenotypic data, the later analysis identified candidate immune exposures from TCR beta sequences and the way those sequences occurred across donors. A separate validation cohort of more than 100 different subjects was used in addition to the roughly 670-subject first cohort. About five DR-DQ haplotypes were treated as single units for association and clustering because of strong linkage in the cohort. A later genetic analysis used genome-wide SNP genotypes for about 65% of the 666 donors, treating that subset as a discovery cohort. Donor age, sex, ethnicity and CMV serostatus were compiled alongside the repertoire data. Every repertoire in the discovery cohort had been generated on one and the same sequencing platform. High-throughput TCR immunosequencing, statistical association of individual TCRs with disease status, and machine learning were combined to predict cytomegalovirus infection status. In an earlier analysis of a few hundred of the donors, high-throughput TCR beta sequencing was used to judge whether each TCR beta V gene segment behaved as functional or pseudogenic. Roughly 300 gigabases of sequencing data and approximately 80 million unique TCR sequences were included in an early release covering about 620 HLA-typed donors. A later analysis re-analyzed previously published TCR beta repertoires from 666 donors and added high-resolution HLA genotyping to study TCR occurrence patterns. Among 398 genotyped donors of the cohort, an average of around 240,000 unique TCR beta nucleotide sequences were sequenced per donor, around 20% of them non-productive. The aim of the study was to test whether cataloging public T cell receptors could identify signatures of past pathogen exposure. General study outcomes and caveats: When HLA alleles, especially DR and DQ, strongly co-occurred, attributing TCR associations to individual alleles was difficult. A further reported finding was that TCR beta sequences accurately predicted the HLA-A and HLA-B alleles for most subjects in the first cohort. Because HLA typing was unavailable for some donors at each locus, only the typed subset was used in association tests. In a later analysis, TCR association rates were found to vary across HLA loci, with the most associated TCRs seen for DRB1 alleles and the fewest for HLA-C alleles. A later genetic analysis associated a missense DCLRE1C variant with V-gene and J-gene trimming of TCR beta chains, and an independent cohort replicated the association. In an earlier analysis of over 550 of the donors, most TCR beta V segments were observed in productive rearrangements about 90% or about 30% of the time, broadly matching IMGT annotations. Most TCR sequences were observed very rarely across donors, whereas some public TCRs were present in many individuals. For the cohort, immune exposure information was limited to CMV serostatus. In both the original and validation cohorts, the classifier was reported to diagnose cytomegalovirus status with high specificity and sensitivity. Several of the top co-occurrence clusters appeared to be linked to parvovirus B19, influenza, CMV and Epstein-Barr virus, according to a later analysis. The authors suggested that the approach could potentially be extended to other disease states and immunological phenotypes. Presence/absence analyses assumed roughly uniform sequencing depth across donors, an assumption that may not hold. At a false discovery rate of 0.05, a later analysis linked 15,000 to 20,000 TCR beta sequences to specific HLA alleles. The study listed 150 to 200 TCR beta chains as associated with cytomegalovirus. Compared with equally common non-associated chains, HLA-associated TCR beta chains in a later analysis were more clonally expanded and had lower generation probabilities. Because counts were too low, 15 to 20 rarely observed V segments, including chromosome 9 orphons, were excluded from the earlier analysis of 587 of the donors. Correlated functional status among segregating V segments might reflect linkage disequilibrium, but an unknown experimental factor could not be ruled out. In a later genetic analysis, fewer N-insertions in productive TCRs were reported among donors in an Asian-associated ancestry cluster than the approximately 670-donor mean. In a later analysis, most CMV-associated TCR beta chains were found to appear HLA-restricted, with HLA associations seemingly driven largely by CMV exposure. Only TCR beta chains were sequenced in this cohort, and the absence of alpha or paired-chain data limited detectable features. In vitro tests confirmed that a few of the cytomegalovirus-associated TCR beta chains recognize cytomegalovirus antigens. A group of highly shared sequence variants was considered likely to be a technical artifact of the sequencing pipeline.

The cohort consisted of 650 to 700 healthy bone marrow donors. At the time of sampling, every cohort member was nominally healthy, though immune exposures that went unrecorded were likely present. The donor was CMV seronegative and belonged to the group of under 400 seronegative cohort members. A peripheral blood sample was provided by each donor, and peripheral blood mononuclear cells were used for TCR beta sequencing. Genomic DNA was extracted from the blood cell samples with the Qiagen DNeasy Blood Extraction Kit. Concerning this clone itself: Its antigen is unknown. No base-level quality is on record; no much larger clone is a single base apart.

Receptors were amplified or captured by the immunoSEQ multiplex PCR assay. The multiplex PCR relied on a mix of 60 forward primers for TCR Vbeta segments and 13 reverse primers for TCR Jbeta segments. The CDR3 region of rearranged TCR beta genes was amplified from genomic DNA with a multiplex PCR assay. Amplified TCR beta libraries were sequenced as 87-base-pair reads on the Illumina HiSeq System. The study's processing was this. A later analysis tallied approximately 87 million unique TCR beta chains across the 666 repertoires, and some 10 million of those chains were shared by two or more donors. Raw reads were error-corrected and collapsed into unique sequences with a nearest-neighbor algorithm that merged closely related sequences to remove PCR and sequencing errors. To assign V, D and J gene segments, CDR3 sequences were aligned to IMGT reference sequences. For a sequence to be retained, at least a six-nucleotide match to both a V gene segment and a J gene segment was required. Rearrangements were classified as productive when the CDR3 lacked stop codons and remained in frame with V and J, and all other rearrangements were classified as non-productive. Following IMGT convention, CDR3 was defined as the stretch from the second conserved V-encoded cysteine up to the conserved J-encoded phenylalanine. Sequences without an unambiguous match to a single V gene segment were excluded from the earlier analysis of approximately 600 of the donors. An earlier analysis of a few hundred of the donors called V segments functional above 56.7% productive rearrangements and segregating when the between-donor standard deviation exceeded 5%. A statistical classification framework was built to diagnose cytomegalovirus status from the catalog of TCR beta chain sequences. In a later analysis, V and J genes were assigned by comparing TCR nucleotide sequences against IMGT/GENE-DB human TR gene sequences. The TCRdist pipeline was used in a later analysis to assign CDR3 sequences and most-parsimonious VDJ recombination scenarios. A later analysis defined each TCR beta chain by its CDR3 amino acid sequence plus V-gene family, and excluded reads lacking a unique V-gene family. In a later analysis, 500 to 650 highly shared, low-generation-probability nucleotide sequences were removed to address suspected cross-contamination and a sequencing artifact. A later analysis calculated a clonal expansion index for each public chain from normalized within-repertoire ranks of inferred template counts. A later analysis computed generation probabilities with a VDJ recombination model fitted to out-of-frame rearrangements, and checked the results against IGoR. In a later analysis, TCR-TCR, TCR-HLA and TCR-CMV co-occurrence was scored with hypergeometric tests, and a repertoire-size bias correction was applied to TCR pairs. To estimate false discovery rates, a later analysis permuted the HLA or CMV assignments 20 times. A later analysis grouped co-occurring TCRs with DBSCAN, adding TCRdist sequence similarity when clustering within HLA-allele-positive subsets. Repertoires with fewer than 30,000 or more than 120,000 public chains were left out of co-occurrence clustering, as were five repertoires with anomalous nucleotide sharing. TCRdb retrieved this table from immuneACCESS and kept in-frame rearrangements only. Not all clones are present; in checked studies, unresolved V genes account for under half, and no reason is known for the remainder. Clone size and the V and J calls come from that table; the DNA yielded D and trimming. Across this sample there are roughly 86,000 clones, with over 60% seen only once. In total, the top ten clones hold 6% of the sample.

This clonotype was obtained from a female donor in good health and CMV-seronegative. Material: PBMCs.

The CDR3 loop reads CASSRDRLSYEQYF. The DNA sequence is as follows: TGTGCCAGTTCGAGGGACAGACTCTCCTACGAGCAGTACTTC. The chain employs TRBV6-1 and TRBJ2-7, with 7 junctional bases fitting TRBD1. Per the germline V gene, MNHNS is the CDR1 and SASEGT is the CDR2. The CDR3 goes from the cysteine to the phenylalanine over 14 residues. Of all the DNA, just the CDR3 is kept, 42 bases in frame from base 1. Here V drops 9 bases and J drops 0 bases, and the junction holds 8 bases not matched to any gene.